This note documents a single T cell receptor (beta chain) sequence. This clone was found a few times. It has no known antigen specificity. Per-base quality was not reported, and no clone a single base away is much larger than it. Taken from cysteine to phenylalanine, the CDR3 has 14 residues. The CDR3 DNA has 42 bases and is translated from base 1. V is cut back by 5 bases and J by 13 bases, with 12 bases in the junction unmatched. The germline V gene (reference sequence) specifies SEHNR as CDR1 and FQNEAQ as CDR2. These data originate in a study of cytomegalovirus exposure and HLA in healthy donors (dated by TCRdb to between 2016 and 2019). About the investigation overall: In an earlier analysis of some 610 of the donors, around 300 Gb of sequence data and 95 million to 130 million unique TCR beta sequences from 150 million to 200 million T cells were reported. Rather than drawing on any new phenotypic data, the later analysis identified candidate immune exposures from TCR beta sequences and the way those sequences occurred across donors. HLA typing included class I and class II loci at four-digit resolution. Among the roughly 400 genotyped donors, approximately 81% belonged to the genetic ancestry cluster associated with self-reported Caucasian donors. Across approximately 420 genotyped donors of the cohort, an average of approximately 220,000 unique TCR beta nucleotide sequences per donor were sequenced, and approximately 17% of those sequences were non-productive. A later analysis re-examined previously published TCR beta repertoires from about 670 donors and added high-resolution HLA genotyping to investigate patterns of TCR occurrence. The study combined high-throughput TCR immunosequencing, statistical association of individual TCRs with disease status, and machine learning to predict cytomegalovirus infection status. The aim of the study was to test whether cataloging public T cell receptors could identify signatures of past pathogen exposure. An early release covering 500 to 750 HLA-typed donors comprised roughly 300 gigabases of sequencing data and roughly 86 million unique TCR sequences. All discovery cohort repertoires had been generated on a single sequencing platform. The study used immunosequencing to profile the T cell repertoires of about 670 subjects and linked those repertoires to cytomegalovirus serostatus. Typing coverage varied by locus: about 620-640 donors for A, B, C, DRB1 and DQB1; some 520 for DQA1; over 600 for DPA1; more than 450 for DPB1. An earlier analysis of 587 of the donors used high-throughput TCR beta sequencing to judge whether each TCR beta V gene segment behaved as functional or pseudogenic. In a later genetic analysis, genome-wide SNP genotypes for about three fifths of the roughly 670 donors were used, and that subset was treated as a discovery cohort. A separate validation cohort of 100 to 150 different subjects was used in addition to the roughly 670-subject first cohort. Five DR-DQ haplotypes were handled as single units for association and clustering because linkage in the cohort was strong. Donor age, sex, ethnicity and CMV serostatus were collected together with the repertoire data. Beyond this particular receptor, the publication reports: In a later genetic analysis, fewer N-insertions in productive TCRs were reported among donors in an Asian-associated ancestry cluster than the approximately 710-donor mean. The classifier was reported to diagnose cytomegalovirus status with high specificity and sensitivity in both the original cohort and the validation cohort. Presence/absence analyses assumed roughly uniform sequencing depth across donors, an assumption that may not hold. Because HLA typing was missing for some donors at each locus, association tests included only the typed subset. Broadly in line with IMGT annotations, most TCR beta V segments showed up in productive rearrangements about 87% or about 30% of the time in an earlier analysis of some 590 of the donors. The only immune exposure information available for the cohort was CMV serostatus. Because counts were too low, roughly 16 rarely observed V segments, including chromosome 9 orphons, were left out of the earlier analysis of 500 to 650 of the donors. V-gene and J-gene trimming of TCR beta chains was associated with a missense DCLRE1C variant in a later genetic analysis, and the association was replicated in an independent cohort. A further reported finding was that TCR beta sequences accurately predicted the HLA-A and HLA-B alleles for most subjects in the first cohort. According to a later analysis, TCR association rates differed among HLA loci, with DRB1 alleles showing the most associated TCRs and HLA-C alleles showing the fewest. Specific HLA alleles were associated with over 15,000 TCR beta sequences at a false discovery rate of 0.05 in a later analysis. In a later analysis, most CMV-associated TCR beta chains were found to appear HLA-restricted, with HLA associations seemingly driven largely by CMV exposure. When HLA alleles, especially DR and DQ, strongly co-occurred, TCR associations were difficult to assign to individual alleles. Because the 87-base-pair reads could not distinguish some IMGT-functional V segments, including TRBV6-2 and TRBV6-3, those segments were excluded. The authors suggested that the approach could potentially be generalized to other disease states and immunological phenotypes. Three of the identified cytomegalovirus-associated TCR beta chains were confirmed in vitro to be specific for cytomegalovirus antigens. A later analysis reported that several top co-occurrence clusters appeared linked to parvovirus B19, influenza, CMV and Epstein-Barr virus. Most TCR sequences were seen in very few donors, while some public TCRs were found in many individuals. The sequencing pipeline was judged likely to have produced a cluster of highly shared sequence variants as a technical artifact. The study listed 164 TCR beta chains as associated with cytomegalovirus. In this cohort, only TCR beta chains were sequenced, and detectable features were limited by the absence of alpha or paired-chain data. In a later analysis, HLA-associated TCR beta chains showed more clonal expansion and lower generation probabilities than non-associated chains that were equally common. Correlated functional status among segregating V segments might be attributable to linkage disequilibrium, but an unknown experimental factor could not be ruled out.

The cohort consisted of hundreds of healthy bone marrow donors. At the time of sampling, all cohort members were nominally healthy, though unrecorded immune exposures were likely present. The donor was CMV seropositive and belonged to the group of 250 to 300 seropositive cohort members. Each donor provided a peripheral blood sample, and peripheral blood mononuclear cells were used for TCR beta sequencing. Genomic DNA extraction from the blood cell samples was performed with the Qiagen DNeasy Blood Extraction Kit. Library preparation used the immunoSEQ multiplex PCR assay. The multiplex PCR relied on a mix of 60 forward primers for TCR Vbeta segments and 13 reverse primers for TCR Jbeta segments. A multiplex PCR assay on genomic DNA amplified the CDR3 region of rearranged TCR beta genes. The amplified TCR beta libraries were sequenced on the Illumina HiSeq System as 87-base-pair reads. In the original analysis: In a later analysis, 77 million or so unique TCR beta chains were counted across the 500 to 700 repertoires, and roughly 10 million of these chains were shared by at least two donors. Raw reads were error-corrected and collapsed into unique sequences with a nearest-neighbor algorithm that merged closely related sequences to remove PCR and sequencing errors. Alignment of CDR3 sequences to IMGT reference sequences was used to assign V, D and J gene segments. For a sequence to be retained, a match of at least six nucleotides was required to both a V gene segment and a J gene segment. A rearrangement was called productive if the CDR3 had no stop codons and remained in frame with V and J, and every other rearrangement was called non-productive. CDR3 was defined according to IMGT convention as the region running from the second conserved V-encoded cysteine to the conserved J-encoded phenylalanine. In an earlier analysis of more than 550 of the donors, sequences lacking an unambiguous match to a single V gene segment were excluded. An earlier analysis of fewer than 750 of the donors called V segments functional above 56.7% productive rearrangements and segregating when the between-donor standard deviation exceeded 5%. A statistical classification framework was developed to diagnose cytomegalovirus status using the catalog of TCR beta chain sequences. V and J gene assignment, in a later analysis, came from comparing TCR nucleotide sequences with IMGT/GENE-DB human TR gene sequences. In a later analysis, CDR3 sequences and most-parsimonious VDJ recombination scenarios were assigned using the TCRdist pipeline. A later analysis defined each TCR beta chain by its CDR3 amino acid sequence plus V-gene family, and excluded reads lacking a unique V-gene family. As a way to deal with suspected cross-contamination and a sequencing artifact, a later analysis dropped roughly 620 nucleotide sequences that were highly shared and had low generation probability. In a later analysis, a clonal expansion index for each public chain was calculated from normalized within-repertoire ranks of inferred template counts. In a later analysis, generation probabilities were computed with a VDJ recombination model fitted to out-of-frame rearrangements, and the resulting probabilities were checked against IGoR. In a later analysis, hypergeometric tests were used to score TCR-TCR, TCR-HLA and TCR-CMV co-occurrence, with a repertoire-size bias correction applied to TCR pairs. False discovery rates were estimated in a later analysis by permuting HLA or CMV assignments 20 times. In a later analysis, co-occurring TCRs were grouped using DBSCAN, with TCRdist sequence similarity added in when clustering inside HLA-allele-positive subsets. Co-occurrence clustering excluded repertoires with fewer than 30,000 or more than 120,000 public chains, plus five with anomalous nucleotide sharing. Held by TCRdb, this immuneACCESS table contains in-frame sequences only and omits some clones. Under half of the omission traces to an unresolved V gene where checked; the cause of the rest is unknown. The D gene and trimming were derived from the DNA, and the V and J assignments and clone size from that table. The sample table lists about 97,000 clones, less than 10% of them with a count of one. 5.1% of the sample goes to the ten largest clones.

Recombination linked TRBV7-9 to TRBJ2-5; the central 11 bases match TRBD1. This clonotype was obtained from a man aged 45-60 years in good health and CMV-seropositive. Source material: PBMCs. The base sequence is TGTGCCAGCAGCCGAAACTCGGGACAGGGGGACCCGTACTTC. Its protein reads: CASSRNSGQGDPYF.